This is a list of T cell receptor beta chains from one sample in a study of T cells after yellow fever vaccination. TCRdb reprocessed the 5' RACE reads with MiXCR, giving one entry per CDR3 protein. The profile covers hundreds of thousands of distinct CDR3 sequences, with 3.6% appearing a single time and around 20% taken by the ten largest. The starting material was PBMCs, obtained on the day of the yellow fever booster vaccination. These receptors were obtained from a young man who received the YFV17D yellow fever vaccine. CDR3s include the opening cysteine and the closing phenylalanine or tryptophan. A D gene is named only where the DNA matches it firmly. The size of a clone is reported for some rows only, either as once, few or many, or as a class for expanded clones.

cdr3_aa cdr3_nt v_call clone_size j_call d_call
CASSLEGQSMNTEAFF TGTGCCAGCAGCTTAGAAGGACAGTCAATGAACACTGAAGCTTTCTTT TRBV7-2 - TRBJ1-1 -
CASNAGSLGNQPQHF TGTGCCAGCAACGCGGGCTCCCTAGGAAATCAGCCCCAGCATTTT TRBV6-5 - TRBJ1-5 -
CASSPPVRTGLTDTQYF TGTGCCAGCAGCCCCCCCGTACGGACAGGGCTTACAGATACGCAGTATTTT TRBV6-1 few TRBJ2-3 TRBD1
CASTPGQNQPQHF TGTGCCAGCACCCCGGGCCAGAATCAGCCCCAGCATTTT TRBV12-3/TRBV12-4 few TRBJ1-5 -
CASRSRTTNEKLFF TGTGCCAGCAGGTCACGAACAACTAATGAAAAACTGTTTTTT TRBV12-3/TRBV12-4 few TRBJ1-4 -
CATSRGFRGYTF TGTGCCACCAGCCGGGGTTTCCGCGGCTACACCTTC TRBV15 few TRBJ1-2 -
CASSAAGATNYGYTF TGTGCCAGCAGCGCGGCGGGGGCTACTAACTATGGCTACACCTTC TRBV9 - TRBJ1-2 -
CASSRTRGGAGSTDTQYF TGTGCCAGCAGCCGAACTAGAGGGGGGGCCGGGTCAACAGATACGCAGTATTTT TRBV7-2 many TRBJ2-3 -
CASSQEFTGSEQPQHF TGCGCCAGCAGCCAAGAGTTTACGGGGTCCGAGCAGCCCCAGCATTTT TRBV4-1 many TRBJ1-5 -
CSARDPDRSSYNEQFF TGCAGTGCTAGAGACCCGGACAGGAGCTCCTACAATGAGCAGTTCTTC TRBV20-1 many TRBJ2-1 TRBD1
CASTDSQGPQETQYF TGTGCCAGCACCGACAGCCAAGGGCCACAAGAGACCCAGTACTTC TRBV19 few TRBJ2-5 -
CASSYRAYTIYF TGTGCCAGCAGTTACAGGGCTTACACCATATATTTT TRBV6-6 few TRBJ1-3 -
CASSQDRVARDTQYF TGCGCCAGCAGCCAAGATCGGGTAGCCAGAGATACGCAGTATTTT TRBV4-3 many TRBJ2-3 -
CASSQGGGAMNTEAFF TGCGCCAGCAGCCAAGGAGGGGGCGCGATGAACACTGAAGCTTTCTTT TRBV4-1 many TRBJ1-1 TRBD1
CATKRGPVENEKLFF TGTGCCACCAAACGTGGGCCAGTCGAGAATGAAAAACTGTTTTTT TRBV6-5 many TRBJ1-4 -
CASHRQNTEAFF TGTGCCAGCCATCGACAGAACACTGAAGCTTTCTTT TRBV2 - TRBJ1-1 -
CASSLIRGQDGYTF TGTGCCAGCAGCTTAATAAGGGGGCAAGATGGCTACACCTTC TRBV13 few TRBJ1-2 TRBD1
CSASRVAEAFF TGCAGTGCTAGCAGGGTTGCTGAAGCTTTCTTT TRBV20-1 few TRBJ1-1 -
CASSWGGGPQHF TGTGCCAGCAGCTGGGGTGGGGGGCCCCAGCATTTT TRBV7-2 few TRBJ1-5 -
CASSLTKDPREETQYF TGTGCCAGCAGCCTCACCAAGGATCCGCGTGAAGAGACCCAGTACTTC TRBV7-6 few TRBJ2-5 -
CASSLEGWGGAFF TGTGCCAGCAGCTTGGAAGGTTGGGGAGGAGCTTTCTTT TRBV5-4 few TRBJ1-1 -
CSVGTGDGYTF TGCAGCGTTGGGACAGGGGACGGCTACACCTTC TRBV29-1 - TRBJ1-2 TRBD1
CASSPSRGLETQYF TGTGCCAGCTCACCATCTCGGGGTTTGGAGACCCAGTACTTC TRBV18 many TRBJ2-5 -
CASQTDTNNSPLHF TGTGCCAGCCAGACCGACACAAATAATTCACCCCTCCACTTT TRBV2 many TRBJ1-6 -